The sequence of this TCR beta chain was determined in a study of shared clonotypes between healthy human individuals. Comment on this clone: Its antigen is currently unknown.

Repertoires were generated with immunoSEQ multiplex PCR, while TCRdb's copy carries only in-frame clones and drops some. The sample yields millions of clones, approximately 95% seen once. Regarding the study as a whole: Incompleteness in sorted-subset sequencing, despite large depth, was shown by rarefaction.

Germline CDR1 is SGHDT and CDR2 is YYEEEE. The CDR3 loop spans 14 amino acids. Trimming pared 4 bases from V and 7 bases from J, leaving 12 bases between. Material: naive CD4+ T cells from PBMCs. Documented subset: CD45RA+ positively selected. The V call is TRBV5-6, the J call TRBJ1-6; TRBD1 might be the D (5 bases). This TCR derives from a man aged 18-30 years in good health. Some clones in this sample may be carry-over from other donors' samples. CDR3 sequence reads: CASSRGRVNSPLHF. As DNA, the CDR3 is TGTGCCAGCAGCCGGGGCCGAGTGAATTCACCCCTCCACTTT. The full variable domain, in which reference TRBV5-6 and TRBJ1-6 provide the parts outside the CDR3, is DAGVTQSPTHLIKTRGQQVTLRCSPKSGHDTVSWYQQALGQGPQFIFQYYEEEERQRGNFPDRFSGHQFPNYSSELNVNALLLGDSALYLCASSRGRVNSPLHFGNGTRLTVT.